The rows below give T cell receptor beta chains drawn from one sample of a study of cytomegalovirus exposure and HLA in healthy donors. Sequencing was performed with immunoSEQ multiplex PCR; in TCRdb, only in-frame clones are kept and a portion is missing. The top ten clones hold about 2% of a sample with 95,000 to 150,000 clones, over 65% of them seen once. The material sequenced was PBMCs. All receptors come from a young man in good health and CMV-seronegative. Each CDR3 is given with its conserved first and last residue. A D gene is named only where the DNA matches it firmly. Clone size is given for some rows only: seen once, a few or many times, or a class if the clone is expanded.

TRBV5-1	.	TRBJ2-6	.	TGCGCCAGCAGTCTTACCCGGCAGGGGCTCAACTCTGGGGCCAACGTCCTGACTTTC	CASSLTRQGLNSGANVLTF
TRBV10-3	.	TRBJ1-2	.	TGTGCCATCAGTGAGTCTGCACAAAACTATGGCTACACCTTC	CAISESAQNYGYTF
TRBV6-6	.	TRBJ1-1	.	TGTGCCAGCGGATCTAGGGGGGGAGGGGAAGCTTTCTTT	CASGSRGGGEAFF
TRBV6-5	.	TRBJ2-4	.	TGTGCCACCCAAAGGGGGGGCCTTGCCAAAAACATTCAGTACTTC	CATQRGGLAKNIQYF
TRBV4-1	.	TRBJ1-2	.	TGCGCCAGCAGCCAAGAAGGGACACTGGAAGGAGATGGCTACACCTTC	CASSQEGTLEGDGYTF
TRBV5-1	TRBD2	TRBJ2-1	.	TGCGCCAGCAGGGCGGGGACTACGGACCACAATGAGCAGTTCTTC	CASRAGTTDHNEQFF
TRBV12-5	TRBD1	TRBJ2-7	.	TGTGCTAGTGGTTTGGTAGGGGGCACGGGCGAGCAGTACTTC	CASGLVGGTGEQYF
TRBV5-5	.	TRBJ1-1	.	TGTGCCAGCAGCTTGGAACTACAATTGAACACTGAAGCTTTCTTT	CASSLELQLNTEAFF
TRBV5-1	.	TRBJ1-1	once	TGCGCCAGCAGCCATTGGGGGGGGAACACTGAAGCTTTCTTT	CASSHWGGNTEAFF
TRBV7-9	.	TRBJ1-1	.	TGTGCCAGCAGCCACCCCGACGGGGTGGGGACTGAAGCTTTCTTT	CASSHPDGVGTEAFF
TRBV14	.	TRBJ1-1	.	TGTGCCAGCAGCCAATTACCCGGGACTGAAGCTTTCTTT	CASSQLPGTEAFF
TRBV6-1	.	TRBJ1-3	.	TGTGCCAGCAGTGAGTCACCGAGCTCTGGAAACACCATATATTTT	CASSESPSSGNTIYF
TRBV6-5	.	TRBJ1-1	.	TGTGCCAGCAGTTACTCTCGGTTGAACACTGAAGCTTTCTTT	CASSYSRLNTEAFF
TRBV15	.	TRBJ1-1	.	TGTGCCACCAGCAGAGATAAAGGAGGGATGGGTGAAGCTTTCTTT	CATSRDKGGMGEAFF
TRBV15	TRBD1	TRBJ2-7	once	TGTGCCACCAGCATTACGGGACAGGGGCCGTACGAGCAGTACTTC	CATSITGQGPYEQYF
TRBV19	.	TRBJ1-2	.	TGTGCCAGTAGTTTTGAGCAGGGTGGCTACACCTTC	CASSFEQGGYTF
TRBV7-9	.	TRBJ1-5	few	TGTGCCAGCAGCTCCCAAAATCAGCCCCAGCATTTT	CASSSQNQPQHF
TRBV6-1	.	TRBJ2-7	.	TGTGCCAGCAGCGAGGGACACGCCTACGAGCAGTACTTC	CASSEGHAYEQYF
TRBV7-8	TRBD1	TRBJ1-1	.	TGTGCCAGCAGCTTGGACAGGGGGACTGAAGCTTTCTTT	CASSLDRGTEAFF
TRBV11-2	.	TRBJ2-6	.	TGTGCCAGCAGCAAACCGAGGCAGGGGTCTTCCCTTGGGGCCAACGTCCTGACTTTC	CASSKPRQGSSLGANVLTF
TRBV5-4	TRBD2	TRBJ2-3	.	TGTGCCAGCAGCCCCTGGACTAGCGGGGGGGCCGTGAATACGCAGTATTTT	CASSPWTSGGAVNTQYF
TRBV13	.	TRBJ1-2	.	TGTGCCAGCAGTCAACCTCAGGGTCGAGGCTACACCTTC	CASSQPQGRGYTF
TRBV5-1	.	TRBJ1-1	.	TGCGCCAGCAGACCCTTGCGGCCAAACACTGAAGCTTTCTTT	CASRPLRPNTEAFF
TRBV10-3	TRBD1	TRBJ2-7	.	TGTGCCATCAGTGAGCCGGGACAGGGGTTGTCCTACGAGCAGTACTTC	CAISEPGQGLSYEQYF
TRBV7-9	TRBD1	TRBJ1-2	.	TGTTCCAGCAGCCTGGGGGTCGGACAGGGGGTTGGCTACACCTTC	CSSSLGVGQGVGYTF
TRBV30	.	TRBJ1-1	.	TGTGCCTGGAGTACCGCCGGGACATACCCGAACACTGAAGCTTTCTTT	CAWSTAGTYPNTEAFF
TRBV5-1	.	TRBJ2-7	.	TGCGCCAGCAGCTTAGAGGGGACTGGGACCTACGAGCAGTACTTC	CASSLEGTGTYEQYF
TRBV5-1	.	TRBJ1-1	.	TGCGCCAGCAGCTTGGGGAGAACCGTGAACACTGAAGCTTTCTTT	CASSLGRTVNTEAFF
TRBV7-8	TRBD1	TRBJ1-2	.	TGTGCCAGCAGCTACCGGGACAGCACCTATGGCTACACCTTC	CASSYRDSTYGYTF
TRBV5-6	TRBD2	TRBJ2-3	few	TGTGCCAGCAGCTTTTTTACTAGCGGGGGGGATTTGGCCACAGATACGCAGTATTTT	CASSFFTSGGDLATDTQYF
TRBV11-1	TRBD1	TRBJ2-7	.	TGTGCCAGCAGCTTTGACAGGGACGAGCAGTACTTC	CASSFDRDEQYF
TRBV5-8	TRBD2	TRBJ2-1	.	TGTGCCAGCAGACTCGCGGGGGGCAAGGATGAGCAGTTCTTC	CASRLAGGKDEQFF
TRBV7-9	TRBD1	TRBJ2-7	.	TGTGCCAGCAGCCAACTCCGGGACAGGCTCATCTACGAGCAGTACTTC	CASSQLRDRLIYEQYF
TRBV6-5	.	TRBJ2-7	.	TGTGCCAGCAGTTACACCAGGGTTACCTACGAGCAGTACTTC	CASSYTRVTYEQYF
TRBV19	.	TRBJ1-6	.	TGTGCCAGTAGTAACCAGGCTAATTCACCCCTCCACTTT	CASSNQANSPLHF
TRBV2	.	TRBJ2-5	.	TGTGCCAGCAGTGTTCTTGACTCCTTAAAGTACCAAGAGACCCAGTACTTC	CASSVLDSLKYQETQYF
TRBV10-1	TRBD2	TRBJ2-3	.	TGCGCCAGCAGTGCGAGCGGGGGGCTTAAGGATACGCAGTATTTT	CASSASGGLKDTQYF
TRBV6-5	.	TRBJ1-2	.	TGTGCCAGCAGAGGAAGACAGACCTATGGCTACACCTTC	CASRGRQTYGYTF
TRBV5-1	TRBD1	TRBJ1-1	.	TGCGCCAGCGGCTGGACAGGGGCGAACACTGAAGCTTTCTTT	CASGWTGANTEAFF
TRBV5-4	TRBD1	TRBJ1-1	.	TGTGCCAGCAGCTCCAGGACAGGTGTGAACACTGAAGCTTTCTTT	CASSSRTGVNTEAFF
TRBV5-8	.	TRBJ2-3	.	TGTGCCAGCAGCTTGAAATGGTGGAGGGACCCGAACACAGATACGCAGTATTTT	CASSLKWWRDPNTDTQYF
TRBV2	.	TRBJ2-3	.	TGTGCCACCCCGGAGGCCCCAGGCGCAGATACGCAGTATTTT	CATPEAPGADTQYF
TRBV4-2	.	TRBJ1-2	.	TGTGCCAGCAGCCAAGATGCCAGTCCAACTAACTATGGCTACACCTTC	CASSQDASPTNYGYTF
TRBV4-1	TRBD2	TRBJ2-4	.	TGCGCCAGCAGCCAAGAAACGCTAGCGGGGGGCCAGGGCATTCAGTACTTC	CASSQETLAGGQGIQYF
TRBV9	TRBD2	TRBJ2-7	.	TGTGCCAGCAGTATAGCGGGGGAGACGTACGAGCAGTACTTC	CASSIAGETYEQYF
TRBV25-1	.	TRBJ2-5	.	TGTGCCAGCAGTGAATACACCCGCGGAGCCCAGTACTTC	CASSEYTRGAQYF